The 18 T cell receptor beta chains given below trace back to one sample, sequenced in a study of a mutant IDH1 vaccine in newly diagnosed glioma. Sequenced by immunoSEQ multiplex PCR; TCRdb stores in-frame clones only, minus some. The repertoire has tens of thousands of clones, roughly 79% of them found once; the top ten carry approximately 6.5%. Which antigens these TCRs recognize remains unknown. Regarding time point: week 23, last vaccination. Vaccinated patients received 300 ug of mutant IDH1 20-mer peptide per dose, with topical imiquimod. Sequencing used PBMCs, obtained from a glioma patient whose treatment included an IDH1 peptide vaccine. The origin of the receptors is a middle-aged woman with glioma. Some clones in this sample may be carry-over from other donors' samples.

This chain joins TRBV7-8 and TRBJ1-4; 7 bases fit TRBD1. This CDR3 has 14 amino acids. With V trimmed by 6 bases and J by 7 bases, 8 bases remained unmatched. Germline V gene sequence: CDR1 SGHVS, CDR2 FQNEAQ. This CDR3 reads CASSTLTGTEKLFF. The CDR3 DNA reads TGTGCCAGCAGTACCTTGACAGGGACTGAAAAACTGTTTTTT.

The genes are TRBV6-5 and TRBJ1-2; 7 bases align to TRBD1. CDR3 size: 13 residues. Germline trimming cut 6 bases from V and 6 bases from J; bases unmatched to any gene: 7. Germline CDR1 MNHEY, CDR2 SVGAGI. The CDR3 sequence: CASSPDRFHGYTF. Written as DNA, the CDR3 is TGTGCCAGCAGCCCGGACAGGTTTCATGGCTACACCTTC.

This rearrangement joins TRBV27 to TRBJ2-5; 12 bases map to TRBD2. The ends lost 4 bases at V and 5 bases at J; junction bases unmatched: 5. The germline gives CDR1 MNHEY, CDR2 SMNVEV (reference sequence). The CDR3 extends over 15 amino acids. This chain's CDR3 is CASSSGLAGYETQYF. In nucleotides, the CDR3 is TGTGCCAGCAGTTCCGGACTAGCGGGATACGAGACCCAGTACTTC.

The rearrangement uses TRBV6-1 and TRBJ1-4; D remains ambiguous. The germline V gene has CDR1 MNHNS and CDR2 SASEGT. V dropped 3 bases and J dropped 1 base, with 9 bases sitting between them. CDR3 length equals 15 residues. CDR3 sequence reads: CASSDPVQTNEKLFF. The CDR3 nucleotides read TGTGCCAGCAGTGACCCCGTGCAAACTAATGAAAAACTGTTTTTT.

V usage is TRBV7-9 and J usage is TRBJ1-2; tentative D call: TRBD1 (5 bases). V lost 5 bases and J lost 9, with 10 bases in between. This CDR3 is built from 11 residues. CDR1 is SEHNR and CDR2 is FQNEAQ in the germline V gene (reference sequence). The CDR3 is CASSTGLSYTF. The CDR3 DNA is TGTGCCAGCAGCACAGGCTTGAGCTACACCTTC.

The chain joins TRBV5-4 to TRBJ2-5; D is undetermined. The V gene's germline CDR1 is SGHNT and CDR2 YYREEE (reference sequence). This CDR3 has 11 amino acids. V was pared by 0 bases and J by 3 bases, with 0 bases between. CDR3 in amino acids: CASSLEETQYF. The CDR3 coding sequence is TGTGCCAGCAGCTTGGAAGAGACCCAGTACTTC.

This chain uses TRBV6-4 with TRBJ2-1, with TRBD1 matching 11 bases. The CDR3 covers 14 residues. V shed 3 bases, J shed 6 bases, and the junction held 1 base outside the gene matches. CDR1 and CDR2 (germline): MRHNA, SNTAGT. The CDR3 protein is CASSEGTGGNEQFF. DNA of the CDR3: TGTGCCAGCAGTGAGGGGACAGGGGGCAATGAGCAGTTCTTC.

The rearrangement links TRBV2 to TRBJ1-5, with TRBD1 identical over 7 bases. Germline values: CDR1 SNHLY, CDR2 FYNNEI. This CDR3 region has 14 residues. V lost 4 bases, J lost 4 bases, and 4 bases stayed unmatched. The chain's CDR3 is CASSAVQGNQPQHF. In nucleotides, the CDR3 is TGTGCCAGCAGTGCCGTACAGGGGAATCAGCCCCAGCATTTT.

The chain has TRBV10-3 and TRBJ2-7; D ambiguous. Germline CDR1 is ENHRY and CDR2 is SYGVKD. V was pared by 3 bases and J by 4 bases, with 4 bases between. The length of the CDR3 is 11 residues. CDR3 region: CAISDLYEQYF. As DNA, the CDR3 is TGTGCCATCAGTGACCTTTACGAGCAGTACTTC.

CDR3 DNA: TGTGCCAGCAGCTTAGTGTTGGTCGCCCAAGAGACCCAGTACTTC. Translation gives CASSLVLVAQETQYF. The chain uses TRBV7-8 and TRBJ2-5; D unclear. This CDR3 contains 15 residues. The germline V gene encodes CDR1 SGHVS and CDR2 FQNEAQ. Trimming left V 1 base short and J 1 base short, with 10 bases between.

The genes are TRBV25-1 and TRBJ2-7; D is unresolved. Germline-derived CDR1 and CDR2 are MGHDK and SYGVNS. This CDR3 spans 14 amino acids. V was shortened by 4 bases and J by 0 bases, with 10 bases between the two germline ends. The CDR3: CASSGRRTSYEQYF. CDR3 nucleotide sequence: TGTGCCAGCAGTGGGCGGCGGACCTCCTACGAGCAGTACTTC.

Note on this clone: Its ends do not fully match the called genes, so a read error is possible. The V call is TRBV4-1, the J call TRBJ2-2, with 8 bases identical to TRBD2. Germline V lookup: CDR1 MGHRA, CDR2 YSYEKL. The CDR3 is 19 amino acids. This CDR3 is CASSQLPGGPGPDTGELFF. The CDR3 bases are TGCGCCAGCAGCCAACTCCCGGGGGGGCCGGGGCCGGACACCGGGGAACTGTTTTTT.

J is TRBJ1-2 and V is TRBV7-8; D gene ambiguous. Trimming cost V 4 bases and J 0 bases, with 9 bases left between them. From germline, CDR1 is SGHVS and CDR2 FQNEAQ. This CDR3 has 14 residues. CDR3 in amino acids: CASSSGSTNYGYTF. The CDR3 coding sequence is TGTGCCAGCAGCTCTGGCAGCACTAACTATGGCTACACCTTC.

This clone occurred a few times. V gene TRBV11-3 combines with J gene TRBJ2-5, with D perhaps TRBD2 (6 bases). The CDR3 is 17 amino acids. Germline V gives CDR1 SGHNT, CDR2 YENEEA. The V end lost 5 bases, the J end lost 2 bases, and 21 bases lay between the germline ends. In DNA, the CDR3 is TGTGCCAGCAGCGTAGGGACTGGGAAGGATTATCAAGAGACCCAGTACTTC. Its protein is CASSVGTGKDYQETQYF.

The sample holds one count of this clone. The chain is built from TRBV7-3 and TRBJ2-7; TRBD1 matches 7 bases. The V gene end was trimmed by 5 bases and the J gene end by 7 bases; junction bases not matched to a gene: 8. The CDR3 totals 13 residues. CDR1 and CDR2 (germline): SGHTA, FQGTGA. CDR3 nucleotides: TGTGCCAGCAGCCGACAGGGCGGGCTAGAGCAGTACTTC. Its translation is CASSRQGGLEQYF.

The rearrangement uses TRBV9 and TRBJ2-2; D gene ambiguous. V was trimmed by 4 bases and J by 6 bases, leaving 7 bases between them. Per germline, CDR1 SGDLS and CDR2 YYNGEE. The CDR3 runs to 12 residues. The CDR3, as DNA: TGTGCCAGCAGCCCCAATGCCGGGGAGCTGTTTTTT. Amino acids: CASSPNAGELFF.

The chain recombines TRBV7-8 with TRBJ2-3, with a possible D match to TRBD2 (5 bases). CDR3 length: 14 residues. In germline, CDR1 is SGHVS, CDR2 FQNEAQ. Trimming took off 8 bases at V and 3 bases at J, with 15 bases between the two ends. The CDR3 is CASQLKTGTDTQYF. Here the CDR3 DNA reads TGTGCCAGCCAACTTAAGACGGGGACAGATACGCAGTATTTT.

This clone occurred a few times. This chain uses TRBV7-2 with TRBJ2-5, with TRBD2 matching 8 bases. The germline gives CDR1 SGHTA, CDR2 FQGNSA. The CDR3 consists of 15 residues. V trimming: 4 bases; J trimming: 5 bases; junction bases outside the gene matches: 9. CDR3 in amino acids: CASSSAFSGAETQYF. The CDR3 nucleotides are TGTGCCAGCAGCTCTGCCTTTAGCGGGGCCGAGACCCAGTACTTC.